This T cell receptor (beta chain) appears in the sequencing data of a study of vaccination and CD4 T cells after COVID-19. As to this clonotype: Its matching antigen is unknown.

Study outcomes and limitations: Convalescent patients displayed spike mono-reactivity in 304 of 307 vaccine-specific clones.

The treatment was: approximately 9-day PBMC culture with coronavirus spike peptide pools or control peptides (ViraFEST assay). The unexposed donor gave CD4+ T cells before the COVID-19 pandemic (2011-2018). CDR1 is DFQATT, CDR2 SNEGSKA, per germline (reference sequence). V dropped 4 bases and J dropped 0 bases, with 9 bases sitting between them. The CDR3 loop spans 13 amino acids. At the Johns Hopkins FTIC core, DNA taken from cultured CD4+ T cells was sequenced by way of the Oncomine TCR Beta short-read assay. The genomic DNA was obtained from cultured CD4+ T cells by extraction with the QIAamp micro DNA kit. TCRdb reanalysed the PCR reads using MiXCR and keeps one entry per CDR3 protein. Here the sample spans approximately 3,800 distinct CDR3 sequences, 70% to 80% being singletons.

The chain links TRBV20-1 to TRBJ1-1; TRBD1 might be the D (5 bases). The clonotype originates from a human donor in good health. The sample was CD4+ T cells from blood, cultured in vitro. As DNA, the CDR3 is TGCAGTGCTATTGACAGTTTGAACACTGAAGCTTTCTTT. This sequence encodes CSAIDSLNTEAFF.